Presented here are 18 T cell receptor beta chains from one specimen sequenced in a study of T cell responses to AZD1222 COVID-19 vaccine (dated by TCRdb to the early 2020s). The library was produced with the immunoSEQ multiplex PCR assay. The table was pulled from immuneACCESS by TCRdb, which kept in-frame rearrangements only. Such tables lose some clones; where checked, under half of the loss comes from unresolved V genes, and the rest has no known cause. The sample records about 100,000 clones, more than 85% of which are singletons. The ten largest clones capture roughly 1.1% of the sample. The time point label for this specimen denotes: baseline before first vaccination. The source was peripheral blood, collected on day 0 of AZD1222 vaccination. The receptors shown here come from an adult in good health.

This clone came up a few times. The V gene is TRBV27, the J gene TRBJ1-4, with D perhaps matching TRBD1 (5 bases). The length of the CDR3 is 15 residues. The ends were cut back, 7 bases at V and 5 bases at J, with 17 bases in the middle. The germline CDR1 and CDR2 sequences are MNHEY and SMNVEV (reference sequence). The CDR3 spells CASIFPRQTNEKLFF. CDR3 nucleotides: TGTGCCAGCATTTTTCCGCGACAGACGAATGAAAAACTGTTTTTT.

J is TRBJ2-7 and V is TRBV5-8; D remains unclear. Germline CDR1 reads SGHTS; CDR2 reads YDEGEE. The CDR3 sequence is 12 residues long. Trimming removed 1 base at V and 9 bases at J, with 11 bases between. Here the CDR3 DNA reads TGTGCCAGCAGCTTGACAGCCAGTGGGCAGTACTTC. Its translation is CASSLTASGQYF.

J is TRBJ1-6 and V is TRBV7-9; D may be TRBD1 (5 bases). Between the trimmed V and J ends, which lost 4 bases and 7 bases, there was a span of 11 bases. There are 14 residues in the CDR3. Germline V gene data show CDR1 as SEHNR and CDR2 as FQNEAQ (reference sequence). In DNA, the CDR3 is TGTGCCAGCAGCTGGACAAGTGGGAATTCACCCCTCCACTTT. Its protein is CASSWTSGNSPLHF.

The chain couples TRBV7-2 to TRBJ1-6; D not certain. Trimming cost V 1 base and J 10 bases, with 14 bases left between them. This CDR3 is 15 amino acids long. Looked up from germline, CDR1 is SGHTA and CDR2 is FQGNSA. The CDR3 DNA sequence: TGTGCCAGCAGCTTAGACCGCCTTATTGGGTCACCCCTCCACTTT. Translating it yields CASSLDRLIGSPLHF.

The chain uses TRBV19 and TRBJ1-3, with D hard to call. There are 14 residues in the CDR3. Germline V CDR1 and CDR2: LNHDA, SQIVND (reference sequence). The V end lost 4 bases, the J end lost 0 bases, and 7 bases lay between the germline ends. The CDR3 reads CASSSPGSGNTIYF. The CDR3 bases are TGTGCCAGTAGTAGTCCAGGCTCTGGAAACACCATATATTTT.

This chain links TRBV5-4 with TRBJ2-2, with unresolved D. The CDR3 consists of 15 residues. Deletions cut 0 bases from V and 2 bases from J, with 8 bases between. Germline V gene lookup returns CDR1 SGHNT and CDR2 YYREEE (reference sequence). CDR3 bases: TGTGCCAGCAGCTTGGGGGGAACTAACACCGGGGAGCTGTTTTTT. This gives the protein CASSLGGTNTGELFF.

The V call is TRBV28, the J call TRBJ2-7, with D possibly being TRBD1 or TRBD2 (5 bases each). Germline CDR1 and CDR2: MDHEN and SYDVKM. This CDR3 is 15 amino acids long. V shed 4 bases and J shed 4 bases, with 17 bases lying between them. CDR3 in amino acids: CASSSSGRTGYEQYF. CDR3 nucleotide sequence: TGTGCCAGCAGTTCGTCAGGGAGAACGGGATACGAGCAGTACTTC.

J is TRBJ2-7 and V is TRBV20-1; no clear D gene. This CDR3 has 11 residues. Germline CDR1 DFQATT, CDR2 SNEGSKA (reference sequence). The ends were cut back, 3 bases at V and 4 bases at J, with 7 bases in the middle. The CDR3 sequence: CSASMRYEQYF. The DNA of the CDR3 is TGCAGTGCTAGTATGAGGTACGAGCAGTACTTC.

This clone was recorded once. This CDR3 reads CASSIRDSNQPQHF. The CDR3 nucleotides are TGTGCCAGCAGTATCAGAGATAGCAATCAGCCCCAGCATTTT. V gene TRBV27 combines with J gene TRBJ1-5; unclear D gene. Germline CDR1 MNHEY, CDR2 SMNVEV (reference sequence). Trimming removed 5 bases from V and 0 bases from J, with 8 bases in between. CDR3 length equals 14 residues.

The chain joins TRBV18 to TRBJ1-6, with TRBD1 matching 7 bases. In germline, CDR1 is KGHSH, CDR2 LQKENI. Trimming at V came to 2 bases and at J to 7 bases, leaving 2 bases not matched to a gene. This CDR3 is 14 amino acids long. CDR3 sequence: CASSPDRVNSPLHF. The CDR3 nucleotides are TGTGCCAGCTCACCAGACAGGGTAAATTCACCCCTCCACTTT.

The gene calls are TRBV6-2 or TRBV6-3 and TRBJ1-1; D might be TRBD1 (5 bases). The germline V gene encodes CDR1 MNHEY and CDR2 SVGEGT. V was trimmed by 2 bases and J by 0 bases, leaving 13 bases between them. This CDR3 spans 16 amino acids. The CDR3 sequence: CASSYPGGALNTEAFF. The CDR3 DNA reads TGTGCCAGCAGTTACCCCGGAGGGGCGCTGAACACTGAAGCTTTCTTT.

V and J are TRBV7-9 and TRBJ2-1; TRBD1 matches 8 bases. Germline V gene data show CDR1 as SEHNR and CDR2 as FQNEAQ (reference sequence). This CDR3 has 15 residues. V was pared by 5 bases and J by 4 bases, with 7 bases of the junction left unmatched. The CDR3 bases are TGTGCCAGCAGCGTAGACAGGGGCATTTACAATGAGCAGTTCTTC. It specifies CASSVDRGIYNEQFF. Supplemented by reference TRBV7-9 and TRBJ2-1, the full variable domain reads DTGVSQNPRHKITKRGQNVTFRCDPISEHNRLYWYRQTLGQGPEFLTYFQNEAQLEKSRLLSDRFSAERPKGSFSTLEIQRTEQGDSAMYLCASSVDRGIYNEQFFGPGTRLTVL.

This clone has just one count. The V call is TRBV9, the J call TRBJ2-1; D is undetermined. V lost 0 bases and J lost 9, with 13 bases in between. There are 14 residues in the CDR3. The germline CDR1 and CDR2 sequences are SGDLS and YYNGEE. CDR3 DNA: TGTGCCAGCAGCGTAGAAAGAGCTTGGGGTGAGCAGTTCTTC. Translation gives CASSVERAWGEQFF.

This chain connects TRBV5-1 to TRBJ2-4, with TRBD2 as a possible D gene (6 bases). Trimming took off 0 bases at V and 6 bases at J, with 10 bases between the two ends. This CDR3 has 14 residues. In germline, CDR1 is SGHRS, CDR2 YFSETQ. The CDR3 region has the DNA TGCGCCAGCAGCTTGGAGGAGGGAGTAAACATTCAGTACTTC. It yields the protein CASSLEEGVNIQYF.

The chain has TRBV19 and TRBJ1-5; 10 bases agree with TRBD1. Germline V lookup: CDR1 LNHDA, CDR2 SQIVND (reference sequence). The CDR3 runs to 15 residues. V shed 5 bases and J 7 bases; nucleotides not matched to a gene: 8. The DNA of the CDR3 is TGTGCCAGTAGTCCGGGACAGGGGTTTCGGCAGCCCCAGCATTTT. It yields the protein CASSPGQGFRQPQHF.

The chain links TRBV18 to TRBJ2-5, with D unclear. V gave up 3 bases and J gave up 5 bases, with 13 bases separating them. Germline CDR1 KGHSH, CDR2 LQKENI. The CDR3 contains 14 residues. DNA for the CDR3: TGTGCCAGCTCACCGAATGGGGTCGGGGAGACCCAGTACTTC. As protein: CASSPNGVGETQYF.

The V call is TRBV30, the J call TRBJ1-2, with 10 bases that match TRBD1. CDR3 length equals 14 residues. Losses at the gene ends were 3 bases for V and 3 bases for J; bases not matched to a gene: 4. CDR1 GTSNPN and CDR2 SVGIG come from the germline V gene (reference sequence). CDR3 in DNA: TGTGCCTGGAGGGGACAGGGGAGGGACTATGGCTACACCTTC. Its translation: CAWRGQGRDYGYTF.

The gene calls are TRBV7-9 and TRBJ1-1; D might be TRBD1 (5 bases). Trimming removed 4 bases from V and 5 bases from J, with 14 bases in between. This CDR3 is built from 14 residues. Germline values: CDR1 SEHNR, CDR2 FQNEAQ (reference sequence). The CDR3, as DNA: TGTGCCAGCAGCTCAATAAAAGAGGGGACTGAAGCTTTCTTT. Its translation is CASSSIKEGTEAFF.